This TCR beta chain was profiled in a study of long-term antiretroviral therapy in people with HIV. For this clone: The antigen remains undetermined.

Researchers secured at least one pre-ART and at least two post-ART PBMC samples from each donor. Running of the v3.0 immunoSEQ assay took place at survey level. Clones were sequenced by immunoSEQ multiplex PCR, and TCRdb holds only the in-frame ones, with some missing. Of 45,000 or so clones in the sample, nearly 95% were seen once. V shed 1 base, J shed 2 bases, and the junction held 3 bases outside the gene matches. Germline assignment: CDR1 SGDLS and CDR2 YYNGEE. CDR3 length equals 16 residues. Study-level points and caveats: Versus controls, repertoires in people with HIV had narrower CDR3 length ranges. ART adherence, viral resistance and therapy changes went undocumented. Dominance of pre-ART expanded clones persisted, fluctuating and often declining after ART.

The origin of this receptor is a woman between 50 and 59 years old with HIV. The V and J genes are TRBV9 and TRBJ2-6, with TRBD2 identical over 7 bases. Here the sequenced sample was unsorted PBMCs, taken 3.7 years after starting antiretroviral therapy. The CDR3 DNA reads as TGTGCCAGCAGCGTACGGGGAGGGGCTGGGGCCAACGTCCTGACTTTC. Amino acid sequence: CASSVRGGAGANVLTF.